This T cell receptor (beta chain) is from a study of CD8 T cells in ankylosing spondylitis. Points from the study as a whole: There was a TCR beta motif, made of 7 or 8 highly homologous variants, that appeared characteristic of ankylosing spondylitis blood.

Quantitative barcoded 5'-RACE was used to prepare TCR beta libraries. TCRdb ran MiXCR on the 5' RACE reads and lists one entry per CDR3 protein. This sample yields around 35,000 distinct CDR3 sequences, of which 11% are seen a single time; around 20% belongs to the top ten. CDR1 is SGHRS and CDR2 is YFSETQ in the germline V gene. The CDR3 runs 15 residues. Losses at the gene ends were 1 base for V and 3 bases for J; bases not matched to a gene: 5. Regarding this clonotype: The antigen remains undetermined.

V and J are TRBV5-1 and TRBJ2-7; 9 nucleotides line up with TRBD1. The TCR originated in a male donor with ankylosing spondylitis. The sequencing sample was made of synovial fluid, either unsorted or a sorted T cell fraction (not recorded which). DNA of the CDR3: TGCGCCAGCAGCTTGACTCCGGGACAGGGCTACGAGCAGTACTTC. It encodes CASSLTPGQGYEQYF.